Presented here are 7 T cell receptor beta chains from one specimen sequenced in a study of early T cells in non-severe SARS-CoV-2 infection. TCRdb passed the 5' RACE reads through MiXCR, listing each CDR3 protein once. The table shows tens of thousands of distinct CDR3 sequences, with about 12% occurring only once. The sample was whole blood. These receptors came from an adult who was a healthcare worker with PCR-confirmed SARS-CoV-2 infection or an uninfected control (not recorded which).

There are a few counts of this clonotype. The chain recombines TRBV20-1 with TRBJ1-4; the match to TRBD1 covers 10 bases. The length of the CDR3 is 15 residues. With 0 bases clipped from V and 8 bases from J, the junction kept 6 bases outside the gene matches. Germline values: CDR1 DFQATT, CDR2 SNEGSKA (reference sequence). CDR3 loop: CSAREGDRGGEKLFF. The CDR3 DNA follows: TGCAGTGCTAGAGAGGGGGACAGGGGAGGAGAAAAACTGTTTTTT.

This clonotype has just a few counts. The V gene is TRBV30, the J gene TRBJ2-1, with 10 bases identical to TRBD2. V was clipped by 0 bases and J by 7 bases; unmatched bases: 9. The CDR3 runs 16 residues. Germline V gene lookup returns CDR1 GTSNPN and CDR2 SVGIG (reference sequence). CDR3 DNA: TGTGCCTGGAGTGTAAACGCCCTAGCGGGGGTGAATGAGCAGTTCTTC. It is translated as CAWSVNALAGVNEQFF.

This clonotype appeared many times. This chain uses TRBV18 with TRBJ1-5; no firm D call. The CDR3 is made up of 15 amino acids. The V gene lost 5 bases and the J gene lost 3 bases, with 14 bases spanning the gap. Germline values: CDR1 KGHSH, CDR2 LQKENI. The CDR3 loop reads CASSAGRAANQPQHF. CDR3 bases: TGTGCCAGCTCAGCCGGGCGGGCGGCCAATCAGCCCCAGCATTTT.

In its sample, this clonotype was seen a few times. V gene TRBV12-3 or TRBV12-4 combines with J gene TRBJ2-3; tentatively, D is TRBD1 or TRBD2 (5 bases each). This CDR3 comprises 14 residues. The V gene lost 3 bases and the J gene lost 1 base, with 8 bases spanning the gap. CDR3 amino acids: CASSLRGGTDTQYF. The CDR3 DNA sequence: TGTGCCAGCAGTTTGAGGGGAGGCACAGATACGCAGTATTTT.

This clonotype has more than one count but fewer than ten. V usage is TRBV2 and J usage is TRBJ2-2; D tentatively fits TRBD1 or TRBD2 (5 bases each). V lost 3 bases and J lost 8, with 16 bases in between. The CDR3 consists of 15 residues. The germline gives CDR1 SNHLY, CDR2 FYNNEI. The CDR3 coding sequence is TGTGCCAGCAGTGAGGTTCCCGCAGGGAGAGGGGAGCTGTTTTTT. It codes for CASSEVPAGRGELFF.

Many counts were recorded for this clonotype. The chain couples TRBV6-1 to TRBJ1-1; 8 bases match TRBD1. This CDR3 has 15 residues. The V gene end was trimmed by 1 base and the J gene end by 1 base; junction bases not matched to a gene: 2. Germline V gene lookup returns CDR1 MNHNS and CDR2 SASEGT. CDR3 DNA: TGTGCCAGCAGTGAAGTAGACAGGGGGAACACTGAAGCTTTCTTT. Translating it yields CASSEVDRGNTEAFF.

This clonotype was counted only a few times. For the CDR3, the DNA is TGCAGTGCTAGATACGTTAGCGGGGGCTACCAAGAGACCCAGTACTTC. It translates to CSARYVSGGYQETQYF. The V call is TRBV20-1, the J call TRBJ2-5, with TRBD2 matching over 9 bases. Germline CDR1 and CDR2: DFQATT and SNEGSKA (reference sequence). CDR3 length: 16 residues. The ends lost 2 bases at V and 0 bases at J; junction bases unmatched: 7.